This paragraph reports one T cell receptor beta chain. Its antigen specificity is not known. Per-base qualities were not stored, and no clone one base away is much larger. The sample originates from a study of blood T cell repertoires in COVID-19 (dated by TCRdb to the early 2020s). With regard to the full study: Samples covering the acute and convalescent phases of COVID-19 were provided by collaborators in the United States, Italy and Spain. The material from the prospective study consisted of cDNA or gDNA derived from T cells, B-cell-depleted T cells, or PBMCs. The dataset comprised deeply sampled blood TCRbeta repertoires from subjects exposed to, actively infected with, or recovered from COVID-19. The repertoires were made available in a free public database intended to serve as a resource for research on the immune response to SARS-CoV-2. The samples were drawn from two sources: the first 160 participants of the ongoing ImmuneRACE study, and 1,254 subjects contributed by 6 global collaborators. The sample metadata nearly always contained a de-identified subject ID, COVID-19 status, age in years and sex. HLA class I and class II types, where available, came from metadata supplied by the sample provider rather than from assay-based typing.

TCRbeta CDR3 regions were amplified from genomic DNA by means of the immunoSEQ Assay, a bias-controlled multiplex PCR. For the original study's pipeline: The number of nucleated cells in each sample was estimated from the amplification of reference gene primers within the assay. To quantify the absolute abundance of each unique TCRbeta CDR3 rearrangement, sequence reads were collapsed and filtered. Productive Simpson clonality was computed per sample as the square root of Simpson's diversity index over productive rearrangements. What TCRdb holds here is the immuneACCESS table cut down to in-frame rearrangements. Part of the clones is not present; checked against another copy, under half of the missing clones reflect an unresolved V gene, and the others are unexplained. Clone size and V and J calls were adopted from that table, with D and trimming inferred from the DNA. For this sample the table gives about 110,000 clones, of which approximately 62% were detected only once. Approximately 5.9% of the sample is taken by the ten largest.

Measured from the cysteine to the phenylalanine, the CDR3 is 14 residues long. Solely the CDR3 DNA is kept, with 42 bases framed from the first base. V gives up 3 bases and J gives up 5 bases, and the segment between their germline ends measures 13 bases. The research as a whole found: Clinical and demographic metadata were provided uncurated, with the amount varying by source and participant.

Whole blood was collected in K2EDTA tubes by collaborating institutions according to the institutions' own protocols. Collaborator samples were shipped for TCRbeta analysis as frozen whole blood, isolated PBMCs, or DNA extracted from either sample type. The sequence joins TRBV23-1 to TRBJ1-1; the D region possibly corresponds to TRBD1 (6 bases align). TRBV23-1 counts as an open reading frame of uncertain function. The sequence was obtained from a man of 80 years or more with acute or convalescent COVID-19. The sequencing input was peripheral blood. Read as DNA, the sequence is TGCGCCAGCAGTCAGGGGGCGGGAGGGACTGAAGCTTTCTTT. The translation is CASSQGAGGTEAFF.